This T cell receptor beta chain was identified during a study of cytomegalovirus exposure and HLA in healthy donors. General study findings and limits: The study found most TCR sequences rare, yet found some public TCRs in many donors.

The PCR had 60 Vbeta and 13 Jbeta primers. The data were produced by immunoSEQ multiplex PCR, yet TCRdb's version contains in-frame clones alone and is incomplete. The table records under 200,000 clones, about 78% of them present only once. Note on this clone: Antigen: not known.

Sequenced input: PBMCs. This clonotype was sampled from a man aged 35-49 years in good health and CMV-seronegative.

The CDR3 nucleotides are TGCGCCAGCAGCCAAGACAGGGGATCCTATGGCTACACCTTC. This sequence encodes CASSQDRGSYGYTF. The chain joins TRBV4-3 to TRBJ1-2, with D possibly TRBD1 on 6 matching bases. This CDR3 contains 14 residues. Between the trimmed V and J ends, which lost 0 bases and 4 bases, there was a span of 9 bases. Germline V gives CDR1 LGHNA, CDR2 YSLEER.